This TCR beta chain came from a study of T-cell reconstitution after alpha-beta-depleted transplantation in children. Study-wide results and caveats: The origin of alpha-beta T cells about two months after transplant was reportedly several hundred expanded graft clones. Newly generated T cells supplied most T-cell counts and diversity one year post-transplant. Certain patients had high TCRbeta diversity at day 60, and it came from recipient T cells and thymic progenitors that survived.

A remark on this clonotype: Its cognate antigen is unknown.

A library of TCRbeta sequences, prepared with unique molecular identifiers, was generated. TCRdb reprocessed the PCR reads via MiXCR and lists one record per CDR3 protein. In the table there are approximately 800,000 distinct CDR3 sequences, around 15% of which are singletons. Trimming removed 6 bases from V and 2 bases from J; junction bases left unmatched: 5. The CDR3 sequence is 15 residues long. From germline, CDR1 is SNHLY and CDR2 FYNNEI. This TCR was recovered from a male patient aged 10 to 17 who had a stem cell transplant for acute lymphoblastic leukemia, so the T cells may come from the graft donor. The J gene is TRBJ2-7, the V gene TRBV2; 12 bases match TRBD2. This material consisted of PBMCs, mostly from graft donor cells, taken 360 days after TCRalphabeta/CD19-depleted stem cell transplant. CDR3 in DNA: TGTGCCAGCAGCACGCTAGCGGGAGGGGCCTACGAGCAGTACTTC. Amino acids: CASSTLAGGAYEQYF.